The sequence of this T cell receptor beta chain was determined in a study of PD-L1 blockade in urothelial cancer. Study at large: It was at 3 weeks (second dose) and 6 weeks after treatment start that blood was analyzed. Notes on the study in general: Those with durable benefit had larger increases in tumor-associated blood clones at 3 weeks.

Profiled with immunoSEQ multiplex PCR; TCRdb holds only in-frame clones, not every one. The sample lists 20,000 to 25,000 clones; roughly 90% were seen once. The CDR3 loop spans 14 amino acids. After removal of 8 bases from V and 7 bases from J, the junction contained 14 bases not matched to a gene. Germline-derived CDR1 and CDR2 are SQVTM and ANQGSEA. Pretreatment and on-treatment samples were taken, numbering 1 to 8 per patient. Details on this clone: The target antigen is unknown.

This chain uses TRBV29-1 with TRBJ2-3; 8 bases are a match to TRBD1. This sequence was found in an older woman with urothelial cancer. The specimen comprised PBMCs, sampled around atezolizumab (anti-PD-L1) treatment. The CDR3 region is CSSHLAGGINTQYF. The CDR3 coding sequence is TGCAGCTCACACCTGGCAGGGGGCATAAATACGCAGTATTTT.